The sequence of this T cell receptor beta chain was determined in a study of chemoradiotherapy in HPV16-positive cancers. Study observations and caveats: Candidate HPV-specific clones and E7-related TCR motifs grew in tumor during treatment. Better recurrence-free survival went with HPV-responsive T-cell expansion in HPV16-positive patients.

The protocol was immunoSEQ multiplex PCR, while the TCRdb copy is restricted to in-frame clones and leaves out a portion. In the table there are about 14,000 clones, 65% to 75% of which are singletons. This clone was recorded a few times. The antigen is unknown. Trimming left V 5 bases short and J 0 bases short, with 8 bases between. CDR3 size: 15 residues. Germline lookup yields CDR1 MNHEY and CDR2 SVGAGI. This sequence joins TRBV6-5 and TRBJ2-6; a possible D gene is TRBD1 (6 bases). The sequence came from a human donor with HPV-associated anogenital cancer. The specimen was collected from a patient who underwent chemoradiotherapy. CDR3 bases: TGTGCCAGCAGTCGACAGGTCTCTGGGGCCAACGTCCTGACTTTC. Protein: CASSRQVSGANVLTF.